This is a list of T cell receptor beta chains from one sample in a study of identical twins. Using its own MiXCR run on the 5' RACE reads, TCRdb lists one record per CDR3 protein. Of roughly 690,000 distinct CDR3 sequences in the sample, roughly 20% are singletons; the top ten hold 4.3%. Separately, the same data were catalogued under a study of T cells expressing NK-cell markers.

The sequencing input was PBMCs. The receptors originated from a woman between 18 and 30 years old in good health. Both conserved end residues are part of each CDR3. The D gene is left open where the match is weak. The size of a clone is reported for some rows only, either as once, few or many, or as a class for expanded clones.

size | J | D | V | CDR3 | DNA
once | TRBJ2-1 | TRBD2 | TRBV18 | CASSPAAPGGNYNEQFF | TGTGCCAGCTCACCCGCGGCCCCGGGGGGGAACTACAATGAGCAGTTCTTC
many | TRBJ2-7 | . | TRBV12-3/TRBV12-4 | CASSVWSRSYNEQYF | TGTGCCAGCAGTGTCTGGTCCCGGTCGTATAACGAGCAGTACTTC
. | TRBJ2-3 | TRBD2 | TRBV29-1 | CSALTSGVIDTQYF | TGCAGCGCTCTGACTAGCGGGGTAATTGATACGCAGTATTTT
. | TRBJ2-1 | TRBD2 | TRBV4-2 | CASSQSGLAGRDEQFF | TGTGCCAGCAGCCAAAGTGGCCTAGCGGGGCGGGATGAGCAGTTCTTC
many | TRBJ1-5 | TRBD1 | TRBV6-1 | CAGSGDRLNQPQHF | TGTGCCGGCTCCGGGGACAGGCTAAATCAGCCCCAGCATTTT
few | TRBJ1-1 | . | TRBV20-1 | CSARRTGPGTEAFF | TGCAGTGCTAGGAGAACAGGCCCGGGGACTGAAGCTTTCTTT
few | TRBJ1-1 | . | TRBV29-1 | CSVESGPGGTEAFF | TGCAGCGTTGAAAGCGGTCCGGGGGGCACTGAAGCTTTCTTT
few | TRBJ1-4 | . | TRBV6-5 | CASSYEGGGEKLFF | TGTGCCAGCAGTTACGAAGGGGGGGGTGAAAAACTGTTTTTT
once | TRBJ1-1 | . | TRBV15 | CATSSRPLEAFF | TGTGCCACCAGCAGTCGACCCCTTGAAGCTTTCTTT
. | TRBJ2-2 | TRBD1 | TRBV12-3/TRBV12-4 | CASSKTGSLNTGELFF | TGTGCCAGCAGTAAGACAGGGAGCCTGAACACCGGGGAGCTGTTTTTT
. | TRBJ2-5 | TRBD2 | TRBV7-9 | CASSLAGGGAGETQYF | TGTGCCAGCAGCTTAGCTGGCGGGGGGGCTGGTGAGACCCAGTACTTC
. | TRBJ1-2 | TRBD1 | TRBV5-1 | CASSPTNRGGLRLIYGYTF | TGCGCCAGCAGCCCGACGAACAGGGGAGGACTCCGTTTAATCTATGGCTACACCTTC
. | TRBJ2-3 | TRBD2 | TRBV10-2 | CASSNAAGGPLDTQYF | TGCGCCAGCAGTAATGCAGCGGGAGGGCCTCTCGATACGCAGTATTTT
. | TRBJ2-7 | . | TRBV6-1 | CASSEVKGWHEQYF | TGTGCCAGCAGTGAAGTTAAAGGGTGGCACGAGCAGTACTTC
few | TRBJ2-7 | . | TRBV20-1 | CSAGRDPGSYEQYF | TGCAGTGCAGGAAGGGATCCGGGGTCCTACGAGCAGTACTTC
many | TRBJ2-5 | . | TRBV18 | CASSPLGSQETQYF | TGTGCCAGCTCACCCCTCGGTTCCCAAGAGACCCAGTACTTC
. | TRBJ2-1 | . | TRBV20-1 | CSAGRGGLQNHNEQFF | TGCAGTGCGGGAAGGGGCGGGCTACAGAATCACAATGAGCAGTTCTTC